Below are 16 T cell receptor beta chains sequenced from a single sample in a study of T cells in Graves' hyperthyroidism and ophthalmopathy. TCR beta CDR3 regions were amplified from RNA transcripts. TCR CDR3 regions were first amplified by RT-PCR with HTBI primers. TCRdb fed the multiplex PCR reads into MiXCR, producing one record per CDR3 protein. Of about 500,000 distinct CDR3 sequences detected, approximately 17% appear once; the ten largest clones hold approximately 16%. The sequencing input was blood. The receptor source for this set is a woman aged 18-35 years with Graves' ophthalmopathy.

Ten or more counts support this clonotype. The chain carries TRBV7-2 and TRBJ2-7; D might be TRBD1 (5 bases). CDR1 SGHTA and CDR2 FQGNSA come from the germline V gene. This CDR3 has 14 residues. Between the trimmed V and J ends, which lost 5 bases and 3 bases, there was a span of 14 bases. CDR3 coding DNA: TGTGCCAGCAGCCTCTCGGATCAGGGCTACGAGCAGTACTTC. It translates to CASSLSDQGYEQYF.

This rearrangement joins TRBV11-1 to TRBJ2-1, with TRBD2 matching 10 bases. The germline V gene has CDR1 SGHAT and CDR2 FQDESV (reference sequence). The CDR3 loop spans 17 amino acids. Germline trimming cut 7 bases from V and 6 bases from J; bases unmatched to any gene: 15. The CDR3 loop reads CASIPGEREGPPNEQFF. CDR3 nucleotides: TGTGCCAGCATACCAGGGGAGCGGGAGGGCCCCCCCAATGAGCAGTTCTTC.

Many counts were recorded for this clonotype. The V and J genes are TRBV10-3 and TRBJ2-2; a weak D match, TRBD2 (6 bases). The CDR3 totals 15 residues. Germline lookup yields CDR1 ENHRY and CDR2 SYGVKD. V dropped 7 bases and J dropped 1 base, with 13 bases sitting between them. The CDR3 sequence is CAITSGGVNTGELFF. The CDR3 DNA reads as TGTGCCATCACCAGCGGCGGGGTGAACACCGGGGAGCTGTTTTTT.

This clonotype has just a few counts. The chain employs TRBV6-1 and TRBJ1-1; D gene uncertain. The CDR3 totals 11 residues. V lost 2 bases, J lost 14 bases, and 12 bases lay in between. Germline values: CDR1 MNHNS, CDR2 SASEGT. CDR3 loop: CASSETLRVFF. In DNA, the CDR3 is TGTGCCAGCAGTGAAACGTTGAGGGTATTCTTT.

This clonotype came up many times. This chain links TRBV3-1 with TRBJ2-7, with no clear D. The ends were cut back, 0 bases at V and 8 bases at J, with 14 bases in the middle. The CDR3 runs to 14 residues. Per germline, CDR1 LGHDT and CDR2 YNNKEL (reference sequence). CDR3 nucleotide sequence: TGTGCCAGCAGCCAAGATCTGGCAGGTCGCCAGCAGTACTTC. It is translated as CASSQDLAGRQQYF.

The chain links TRBV20-1 to TRBJ1-5; perhaps TRBD1 as D (5 bases). The CDR3 length is 14 residues. V was cut by 5 bases and J by 4 bases, with 15 bases left in between. Germline CDR1 and CDR2: DFQATT and SNEGSKA (reference sequence). CDR3 sequence reads: CSAPRDSENQPQHF. The DNA of the CDR3 is TGCAGTGCTCCACGAGACAGCGAAAATCAGCCCCAGCATTTT.

In this sample, this clonotype turned up a few times. V and J are TRBV19 and TRBJ1-1; TRBD1 is a possible D gene (5 bases). V lost 3 bases and J lost 4, with 9 bases in between. This CDR3 spans 13 amino acids. Germline V gene lookup returns CDR1 LNHDA and CDR2 SQIVND (reference sequence). CDR3 amino acids: CASSIWGTTEAFF. CDR3 sequence (DNA): TGTGCCAGTAGTATCTGGGGGACCACTGAAGCTTTCTTT. The full variable domain, with the rest looked up from reference TRBV19 and TRBJ1-1, is DGGITQSPKYLFRKEGQNVTLSCEQNLNHDAMYWYRQDPGQGLRLIYYSQIVNDFQKGDIAEGYSVSREKKESFPLTVTSAQKNPTAFYLCASSIWGTTEAFFGQGTRLTVV.

This clonotype was counted at least ten times. The rearrangement uses TRBV5-4 and TRBJ2-7; possibly TRBD2 for D (6 bases). V was trimmed by 0 bases and J by 3 bases, leaving 10 bases between them. The CDR3 is made up of 14 amino acids. Looked up from germline, CDR1 is SGHNT and CDR2 is YYREEE (reference sequence). CDR3 in amino acids: CASSLEASDYEQYF. CDR3 DNA: TGTGCCAGCAGCTTGGAGGCTAGCGACTACGAGCAGTACTTC.

V is TRBV11-2 and J is TRBJ1-2, with D uncertain. Trimming cost V 3 bases and J 2 bases, with 10 bases left between them. In germline, CDR1 is SGHAT, CDR2 FQNNGV. The CDR3 sequence is 14 residues long. The CDR3 loop reads CASSFEAGNYGYTF. As DNA, the CDR3 is TGTGCCAGCAGCTTCGAGGCGGGGAACTATGGCTACACCTTC.

This clonotype was picked up many times. The rearrangement links TRBV2 to TRBJ2-7; 7 nucleotides line up with TRBD2. Germline V lookup: CDR1 SNHLY, CDR2 FYNNEI. The CDR3 covers 14 residues. The junction had 10 bases not matched to a gene; V was cut back by 7 bases and J by 4 bases. The CDR3 DNA sequence: TGTGCCAGCACCCTCCGGGGAGGGCTGTACGAGCAGTACTTC. It specifies CASTLRGGLYEQYF.

The sample holds many counts of this clonotype. The V gene is TRBV29-1, the J gene TRBJ1-2, with D perhaps TRBD1 (5 bases). V dropped 3 bases and J dropped 7 bases, with 12 bases sitting between them. Germline CDR1 is SQVTM and CDR2 is ANQGSEA. The CDR3 spans 12 residues. The DNA for the CDR3 is TGCAGCGTTGATTGGGGGGGATCTGGCTACACCTTC. Translating gives CSVDWGGSGYTF.

This clonotype was seen ten or more times. The V and J genes are TRBV3-2 and TRBJ2-7; the table gives TRBD2 as D, unverified against the DNA. TRBV3-2 is a pseudogene locus. The CDR3 runs 17 residues. CDR3 amino acids: CASSPPLELAGACEQYF. The CDR3 nucleotides read TGTGCCAGCAGCCCTCCCCTAGAACTAGCGGGAGCTTGCGAGCAGTACTTC.

V and J are TRBV28 and TRBJ2-5, with 14 bases fitting TRBD2. J gave up 5 bases and V 9 bases, and 20 bases lay outside the gene matches. Germline V CDR1 and CDR2: MDHEN, SYDVKM. The CDR3 has 19 amino acids. The CDR3 DNA follows: TGTGCCAGTAGTATAGTGAAGCCCGGGACTAGCGGGAGAGTGGAGACCCAGTACTTC. The encoded protein is CASSIVKPGTSGRVETQYF.

J is TRBJ2-3 and V is TRBV9, with 7 bases aligning to TRBD1. This CDR3 has 14 residues. The germline V gene has CDR1 SGDLS and CDR2 YYNGEE. V gave up 3 bases and J gave up 4 bases; unmatched junction bases: 5. The chain's CDR3 is CASSETGSADTQYF. As DNA, the CDR3 is TGTGCCAGCAGCGAGACAGGGTCTGCAGATACGCAGTATTTT.

The rearrangement links TRBV15 to TRBJ1-1, with D possibly TRBD1 on 5 matching bases. CDR3 size: 13 residues. Germline V gives CDR1 LNHNV, CDR2 YYDKDF (reference sequence). V was shortened by 1 base and J by 5 bases, with 8 bases between the two germline ends. The DNA for the CDR3 is TGTGCCACCAGCAGAGCAGGGAAGACTGAAGCTTTCTTT. This encodes CATSRAGKTEAFF.

This clonotype was found many times. The V gene is TRBV6-1, the J gene TRBJ1-5; no firm D call. Germline V gene lookup returns CDR1 MNHNS and CDR2 SASEGT. The length of the CDR3 is 13 residues. V was shortened by 4 bases and J by 7 bases, with 11 bases between the two germline ends. CDR3: CASSVEGDQPQHF. The CDR3 DNA sequence: TGTGCCAGCAGTGTAGAGGGTGACCAGCCCCAGCATTTT.